This is a list of T cell receptor beta chains from one sample in a study of a mutant IDH1 vaccine in newly diagnosed glioma. Only in-frame clones appear in the TCRdb table, and some are missing; sequencing was by immunoSEQ multiplex PCR. In the table there are approximately 80,000 clones, 70% to 90% of which are singletons. No cognate antigen is known for these TCRs. This sample comprised PBMCs, obtained from a glioma patient whose treatment included an IDH1 peptide vaccine. Source of these receptors: a middle-aged man with glioma. Both conserved end residues are part of each CDR3. The order of the fields is J gene, V gene, clone size, CDR3 protein. Part of the rows lack a size; the others show once, few, many or a class for expanded clones.

TRBJ2-2 | TRBV7-8 | - | CASSWDTLTGELFF
TRBJ2-7 | TRBV5-6 | - | CASSRRGAYEQYF
TRBJ2-2 | TRBV6-1 | - | CASFQNTGELFF
TRBJ2-1 | TRBV19 | - | CARRGTSGSLYNEQFF
- | TRBV5-1 | - | CASSLRTTLYEQYF
TRBJ1-5 | TRBV4-3 | - | CASSQDFRFNQPQHF
TRBJ2-2 | TRBV4-3 | - | CASSLKDRSKSGELFF
TRBJ2-4 | TRBV7-9 | - | CASSLGPPDIQYF
TRBJ2-1 | TRBV5-6 | - | CASSLRPGQGYNEQFF
TRBJ2-6 | TRBV4-1 | - | CASSPRDRGTSGANVLTF
TRBJ2-1 | TRBV29-1 | - | CSVAEGGEFF
TRBJ1-5 | TRBV6-6 | - | CASRGGQGGQPQHF
TRBJ2-5 | TRBV5-1 | - | CASSTGQGLTGGTQYF
TRBJ1-1 | TRBV30 | - | CAWSGTEAFF
TRBJ2-7 | TRBV2 | many | CASSEDGTEQYF
TRBJ2-2 | TRBV27 | - | CASSLFGNTGELFF
TRBJ1-2 | TRBV9 | few | CASSATGNYGYTF
TRBJ2-5 | TRBV7-6 | - | CASSPYGAGRFLALETQYF
TRBJ1-2 | TRBV28 | - | CASSLTSGAYGYTF
TRBJ2-3 | TRBV19 | - | CASSIEGSSTDTQYF
TRBJ1-1 | TRBV7-9 | - | CASVEEVNTEAFF
TRBJ2-7 | TRBV30 | - | CAWKPGLSSYEQYF
TRBJ2-1 | TRBV4-2 | - | CASSQARDPSGSQFF
TRBJ2-6 | TRBV7-9 | - | CASSLLTGANSGANVLTF
TRBJ1-4 | TRBV6-6 | - | CASSQTQGGEKLFF
TRBJ1-1 | TRBV7-3 | - | CASSSTWTAKAFF
TRBJ2-5 | TRBV19 | - | CASSIGRLAGGRETQYF
TRBJ2-5 | TRBV6-6 | few | CASSNRGRETQYF
TRBJ2-7 | TRBV4-3 | once | CASSQEEGYEQYF
TRBJ2-1 | TRBV5-4 | - | CASSLEKVGEQFF
TRBJ2-5 | TRBV7-8 | - | CASKRAGGFETQYF